This T cell receptor beta chain was recorded in a study of low-dose radiotherapy and immunotherapy resistance in tumors. Looking at the study overall: Treatment of Cohort 2 consisted of 1 Gy per fraction every two weeks, amounting to 13 Gy over 26 weeks.

The time point was: before trial treatment. Donors were administered nivolumab, ipilimumab, aspirin and low-dose cyclophosphamide, together with low-dose radiotherapy. Patients deemed eligible presented with advanced solid tumors lacking tumor-infiltrating lymphocytes. Alpha- and beta-chain coverage of first-strand cDNA came from TRAV- and TRBV-specific primers. TCR amplification involved about 19 PCR cycles with a constant-region primer and V-primer adapter. In vitro transcription served to amplify the isolated mRNA. MiXCR, applied by TCRdb to the reads, yields one record per CDR3 protein. The repertoire has 65,000 to 90,000 distinct CDR3 sequences, approximately 17% of them found once; the top ten carry 5.9%. This clonotype came up many times. The CDR3 sequence is 15 residues long. Looked up from germline, CDR1 is DFQATT and CDR2 is SNEGSKA (reference sequence). V shed 5 bases, J shed 1 base, and the junction held 10 bases outside the gene matches.

The clonotype comes from a male donor with prostate cancer. The source was PBMCs, collected before treatment. V usage is TRBV20-1 and J usage is TRBJ2-7, with 8 bases aligning to TRBD2. The CDR3: CSAGAGTSPSYEQYF. As DNA, the CDR3 is TGCAGTGCTGGCGCGGGGACTAGTCCGTCCTACGAGCAGTACTTC.